This T cell receptor (beta chain) was obtained from a study of cytomegalovirus exposure and HLA in healthy donors. Libraries were prepared by immunoSEQ multiplex PCR; TCRdb keeps only in-frame clonotypes and omits some of them. The sample includes 130,000 to 150,000 clones, roughly 88% of them seen just once. Study conclusions and caveats: Most observed TCR sequences were rare, whereas some public TCRs were detected in many donors. Cytomegalovirus-associated TCR beta chains were listed, numbering more than 150.

This CDR3 spans 16 amino acids. Germline values: CDR1 SGHTA, CDR2 FQGNSA. V was clipped by 5 bases and J by 1 base, with 14 bases between them. Details on this clone: Its antigen is not known.

This TCR was sampled from a woman aged 18 to 35 in good health and CMV-seropositive. This sequence joins TRBV7-2 and TRBJ2-2, with D possibly TRBD2 on 7 matching bases. The sample was PBMCs. CDR3 residues: CASSPPRGGNTGELFF. CDR3 DNA sequence: TGTGCCAGCAGCCCGCCGAGGGGGGGGAACACCGGGGAGCTGTTTTTT.